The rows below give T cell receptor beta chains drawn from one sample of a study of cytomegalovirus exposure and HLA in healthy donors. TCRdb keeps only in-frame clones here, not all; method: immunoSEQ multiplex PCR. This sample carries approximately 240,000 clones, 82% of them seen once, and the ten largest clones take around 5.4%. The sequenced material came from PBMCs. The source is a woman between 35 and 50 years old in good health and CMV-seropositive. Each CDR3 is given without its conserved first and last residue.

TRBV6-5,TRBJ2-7,ASSYSHQGAQY
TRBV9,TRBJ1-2,ASSVEGGGLS
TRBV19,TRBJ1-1,ASSMTGRNTEAF
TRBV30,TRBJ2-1,AWSRGTSGKYNEQF
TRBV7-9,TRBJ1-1,SSSSRRGMNTEAF
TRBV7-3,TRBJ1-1,ASSSTGGRNTEAF
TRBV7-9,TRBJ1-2,ASSPGTGHNYGYT
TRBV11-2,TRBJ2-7,ASSSTGTRSEQY
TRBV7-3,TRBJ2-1,ASSTTSGGPYNEQF
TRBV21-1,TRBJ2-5,ASSRRREGRETQY
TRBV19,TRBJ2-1,ASSIDGTSGPYNEQF
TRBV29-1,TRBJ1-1,SLTAGGNTEAF
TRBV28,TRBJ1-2,ASSSRIRDRMFGYT
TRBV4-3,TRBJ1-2,ASSQGGQGAEGYT
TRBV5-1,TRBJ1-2,ASSPDRLGGGDS
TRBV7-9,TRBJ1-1,ASSPKLGGRITEAF
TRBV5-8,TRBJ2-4,ASSLISSPNIQY
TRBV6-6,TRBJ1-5,ASTLAARVQPQH
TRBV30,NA,AWSEGGSSYEQY
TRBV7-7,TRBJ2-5,ASSPRVAGMQTQY
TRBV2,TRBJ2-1,ASSERQGPYNEQF
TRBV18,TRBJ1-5,ASSPGLSNQPQH
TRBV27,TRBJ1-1,ASSIDRGPTEAF
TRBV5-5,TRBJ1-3,ASSFGPPGTGNTIY
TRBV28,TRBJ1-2,ASSSPGTGEYGYT
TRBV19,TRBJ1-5,ASVSANSNQPQH
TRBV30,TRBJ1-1,AWSALVAPKNTEAF
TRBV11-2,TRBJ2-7,ASSVAVGRGSYEQY
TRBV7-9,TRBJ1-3,ASSRGLPGNTIY
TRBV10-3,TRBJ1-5,AISDPGGSNQPQH
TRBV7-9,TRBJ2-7,PSSRHNYEQY
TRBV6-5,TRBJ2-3,ASSRRAGGTDTQY
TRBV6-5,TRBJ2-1,ASSSGDPSYNEQF
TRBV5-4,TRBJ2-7,ASSLTGSGYEQY
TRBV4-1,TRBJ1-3,ASSSGNRGGNTIY
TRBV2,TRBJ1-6,ANTPIGQLSYNSPLH
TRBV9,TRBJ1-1,ASSVARWNTEAF
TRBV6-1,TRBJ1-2,ASSEITGAIYT
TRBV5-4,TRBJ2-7,ASRSGTGVNEQY
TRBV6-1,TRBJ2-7,ASSEWGGSYEQY
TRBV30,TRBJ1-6,AWSRQGDSPLH
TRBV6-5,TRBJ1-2,ASRLIETGLSGYT
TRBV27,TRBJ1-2,ASSLRGPNYGYT
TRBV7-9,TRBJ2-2,ASTPQGQSNTGELF
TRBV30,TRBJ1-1,AWSRRGGREAF
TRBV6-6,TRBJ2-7,ASRKISGSGRYEQY
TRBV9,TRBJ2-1,ASSVDGEPYNEQF
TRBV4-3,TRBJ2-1,ASSQSDRGSYNEQF
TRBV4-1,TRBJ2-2,ASSLLTGGAIAWTGELF
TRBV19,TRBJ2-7,ASATGNLGEQY
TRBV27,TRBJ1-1,ASSKNPGQANTEAF
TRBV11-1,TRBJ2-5,ASSSGTVIQETQY
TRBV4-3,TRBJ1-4,ASSQEVQGAGEKLF
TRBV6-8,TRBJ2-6,ASTYLTGTGWDPGANVLT
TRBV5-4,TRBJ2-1,ASSLDRGSNEQF